This TCR beta chain appears in the sequencing data of a study of blood T cell repertoires in COVID-19 (TCRdb year 2020). Background for the entire study: Samples covering the acute and convalescent phases of COVID-19 were provided by collaborators in the United States, Italy and Spain. The prospective study material was composed of cDNA or gDNA derived from T cells, B-cell-depleted T cells, or PBMCs. The dataset comprised deeply sampled blood TCRbeta repertoires from subjects exposed to, actively infected with, or recovered from COVID-19. A freely available public database, intended as a resource for researchers studying the immune response to SARS-CoV-2, is where the repertoires were released. The samples were drawn from two sources: the first 160 participants of the ongoing ImmuneRACE study, and 1,000 to 1,500 subjects contributed by 6 global collaborators. The sample metadata nearly always contained a de-identified subject ID, COVID-19 status, age in years and sex. Where available, HLA class I and class II types were taken from metadata supplied by the sample provider and were not determined by assay-based typing.

Participants in the prospective study were aged about 18 to 90 years, lived in some 24 United States geographic areas, and enrolled through a virtual design. Cohort assignment in the prospective study relied on participant-reported clinical history from a screening survey and a study questionnaire. In the prospective study, whole blood, serum and a nasopharyngeal or oropharyngeal swab were collected from each participant by mobile phlebotomists. Additional blood draws and questionnaires over a 2-month period could optionally be provided by prospective study participants. Before DNA extraction, blood samples from the prospective study were shipped at room temperature or frozen. Comment on this clone: The specificity of this receptor is unknown. No much larger clonotype is one base removed from it; base qualities were not supplied.

The junction carries 17 bases between V and J, which are trimmed by 5 bases and 4 bases respectively. CDR1 and CDR2 are read off the germline V gene (reference sequence) as SEHNR and FQNEAQ. The CDR3, cysteine through phenylalanine, is 15 amino acids long. Only CDR3 DNA is held: 45 bases, read in frame from base 1. What the research found in general, with its limitations: Clinical and demographic metadata were provided uncurated, with the amount varying by source and participant.

The immunoSEQ Assay, a bias-controlled multiplex PCR, was used to amplify TCRbeta CDR3 regions from genomic DNA. Concerning the study's data processing: Within the assay, amplification of reference gene primers was used to estimate how many nucleated cells each sample contained. To quantify the absolute abundance of each unique TCRbeta CDR3 rearrangement, sequence reads were collapsed and filtered. Productive Simpson clonality was computed per sample as the square root of Simpson's diversity index over productive rearrangements. TCRdb limited this immuneACCESS table to in-frame rearrangements with V and J called. A share of clones is missing; checked studies link under half to unresolved V genes, and the rest is unexplained. The DNA gave D and trimming, while V, J and clone size come from that table. The sample yields about 220,000 clones; just over 85% were counted once. Of the sample, about 15% falls within the top ten clones.

This TCR was recovered from a woman aged 50 to 60 with acute COVID-19. Recombination connected TRBV7-9 to TRBJ2-5; TRBD1 could be the D gene, as 5 bases match. The source material was PBMCs or T cells enriched from blood (not recorded which). The CDR3 amino acid sequence is: CASSAPDSRGETQYF. The nucleotide sequence reads TGTGCCAGCAGCGCACCGGATTCAAGGGGAGAGACCCAGTACTTC.